This T cell receptor (beta chain) was documented in a study of T cells in Graves' hyperthyroidism and ophthalmopathy. Whole-study findings and limits: Ophthalmopathy was separated from stable hyperthyroidism by a 13 V-J model.

There were TCR beta CDR3 regions amplified from RNA transcripts. In the first-round RT-PCR of the TCR CDR3, the HTBI primer set was used. Each CDR3 protein is one row after TCRdb ran MiXCR on the multiplex PCR reads. The table includes about 600,000 distinct CDR3 sequences, about 16% detected once. Disease lasting under 3 months, a NOSPECS grade of at least 4, and a Clinical Activity Score of at least 3 were features of the ophthalmopathy patients. The diagnoses drew upon clinical symptoms, serum thyroxine and TRAb, thyroid ultrasound and orbital computed tomography. PBMCs were sourced from approximately 9 ml fresh peripheral blood. The sample holds a few counts of this clonotype. Its antigen remains unknown. The length of the CDR3 is 14 residues. Looked up from germline, CDR1 is MNHNS and CDR2 is SASEGT. The V end lost 5 bases, the J end lost 5 bases, and 15 bases lay between the germline ends.

The chain carries TRBV6-1 and TRBJ1-2; D may be TRBD1 (5 bases). The sample comprised blood. This receptor was identified in a woman in her thirties or forties with Graves' ophthalmopathy. CDR3 in DNA: TGTGCCAGCAGTTCGGACGGGACGGGGTATGGCTACACCTTC. This encodes CASSSDGTGYGYTF.